This T cell receptor (beta chain) is from a study of cytomegalovirus exposure and HLA in healthy donors (TCRdb year 2017). Regarding the study in general: According to a later analysis, one platform produced both the 120 validation repertoires and the 670 or so repertoires of the first cohort. The study aimed to test whether cataloging public T cell receptors could reveal signatures of past pathogen exposure. Besides the first cohort of some 670 subjects, a separate validation cohort made up of about 120 different subjects was used. To predict cytomegalovirus infection status, the study combined high-throughput TCR immunosequencing, statistical association of individual TCRs with disease status, and machine learning. General findings and caveats noted by the study authors: It was suggested by the authors that the approach could potentially be generalized to other disease states and immunological phenotypes. While some public TCRs were present in many individuals, most TCR sequences turned up only very rarely across donors. The study listed 170 or so TCR beta chains as associated with cytomegalovirus. A few of the identified cytomegalovirus-associated TCR beta chains were confirmed in vitro to be specific for cytomegalovirus antigens. In both the original and validation cohorts, the classifier was reported to diagnose cytomegalovirus status with high specificity and sensitivity. Of the cluster scores, 85% to 95% were above 0 in a later analysis, which found that TCRs clustered in the first cohort also tended to co-occur in the roughly 130 validation repertoires. A later analysis had no HLA typing for the validation cohort, so co-occurrence there was scored across all 110 or so repertoires.

CDR3 length: 16 amino acids, cysteine to phenylalanine. The kept DNA is CDR3 alone, 48 bases in frame from the first base. CDR1 and CDR2, per the germline V gene, are SGHRS and YFSETQ. V is pruned by 4 bases and J by 6 bases, leaving 8 bases of the junction without a gene match. Of note for this clone: Its antigen remains unidentified. Per-nucleotide qualities are absent, and no much larger clonotype sits a single base away.

Library generation was performed with the immunoSEQ multiplex PCR assay. As for the authors' bioinformatics: To diagnose cytomegalovirus status from the catalog of TCR beta chain sequences, a statistical classification framework was built. Held by TCRdb, this immuneACCESS table contains in-frame sequences only and omits some clones. Under half of the omission traces to an unresolved V gene where checked; the cause of the rest is unknown. That table gives V, J and clone size, and the DNA gave D and trimming. The sample table holds about 240,000 clones, of which around 85% were seen once. Clones ranked in the top ten supply 0.95% to 1.5% of the sample. Donors formed part of the validation cohort, which comprised about 130 subjects and was distinct from the first cohort of under 850 subjects.

The sequence was collected from a woman in her twenties or thirties in good health and CMV-seropositive. Source material: PBMCs. The chain is assembled from TRBV5-1 and TRBJ2-7, with 15 bases aligning to TRBD2. The CDR3 region reads CASSPPGLAGGGEQYF. The nucleotide sequence is TGCGCCAGCAGCCCACCGGGACTAGCGGGAGGAGGCGAGCAGTACTTC.